This T cell receptor beta chain was captured in a study of blood T cell repertoires in COVID-19. Looking at the study overall: Specimens from acute and convalescent COVID-19 originated in the United States, Italy and Spain. T cells, B-cell-depleted T cells, or PBMCs provided the cDNA or gDNA that served as material.

This CDR3 contains 16 residues. After removal of 6 bases from V and 6 bases from J, the junction contained 15 bases not matched to a gene. The V gene's germline CDR1 is MDHEN and CDR2 SYDVKM. Per the original methods: The authors estimated nucleated cell counts from reference gene primer amplification. Sequencing was performed with immunoSEQ multiplex PCR; in TCRdb, only in-frame clones are kept and a portion is missing. V and J calls and clone size follow that table, whereas D and trimming were derived from the DNA. The data contain roughly 91,000 clones, roughly 80% of them singletons. This receptor was identified in a man between 70 and 80 years old with acute or convalescent COVID-19. The specimen sequenced was peripheral blood. This rearrangement joins TRBV28 to TRBJ2-7; 9 bases are a match to TRBD1. CDR3 loop: CASSSPTTGGSAEQYF. CDR3 in DNA: TGTGCCAGCAGCTCCCCCACGACAGGGGGAAGCGCCGAGCAGTACTTC. The full variable domain, rest sourced from reference TRBV28 and TRBJ2-7, is DVKVTQSSRYLVKRTGEKVFLECVQDMDHENMFWYRQDPGLGLRLIYFSYDVKMKEKGDIPEGYSVSREKKERFSLILESASTNQTSMYLCASSSPTTGGSAEQYFGPGTRLTVT.